These T cell receptor beta chains were read from a single sample in a study of blood T cell repertoires in COVID-19. Clones were read by immunoSEQ multiplex PCR, and TCRdb kept only the in-frame ones, dropping some. Of 130,000 or so clones listed, roughly 79% are singletons. Sequencing input: peripheral blood. All receptors derive from a man older than 75 with acute or convalescent COVID-19. Each CDR3 is given with its conserved first and last residue. A D gene is named only where the DNA matches it firmly. Expanded clones are given a class, and other clones once, few, many or no size at all.

j_gene	d_gene	v_gene	abundance	CDR3nt	CDR3aa
TRBJ2-7	.	TRBV9	.	TGTGCCAGCAGCGTAGCCTTGACTTCGGAACGCTACGAGCAGTACTTC	CASSVALTSERYEQYF
TRBJ1-3	.	TRBV5-1	.	TGCGCCAGCAGCTCTGGGACTTCGGGGGGAAACACCATATATTTT	CASSSGTSGGNTIYF
TRBJ1-2	TRBD1	TRBV7-8	.	TGTGCCAGCAGCACCAGACAGGGTACAAGGGGCTACACCTTC	CASSTRQGTRGYTF
TRBJ2-5	.	TRBV5-6	few	TGTGCCAGCAGCTTCCCGGACAAGGCAGAGACCCAGTACTTC	CASSFPDKAETQYF
TRBJ2-7	.	TRBV5-6	many	TGTGCCAGCAGCCCGAGGGGGTACGAGCAGTACTTC	CASSPRGYEQYF
TRBJ1-2	TRBD1	TRBV3-1/TRBV3-2	.	TGTGCCAGCAGTCGAGGGGGCGCGGACTATGGCTACACCTTC	CASSRGGADYGYTF
TRBJ1-2	.	TRBV2	.	TGTGCCAGCAGTTATACCATCGGGGTTATCGATGGCTACACCTTC	CASSYTIGVIDGYTF
TRBJ2-5	TRBD1	TRBV5-4	.	TGTGCCAGCAGTCGGGACAGCGACGCGGCCCAGTACTTC	CASSRDSDAAQYF
TRBJ2-5	.	TRBV9	.	TGTGCCAGCAGCGTTAGAAGCCAAGAGACCCAGTACTTC	CASSVRSQETQYF
TRBJ1-4	TRBD1	TRBV5-1	.	TGCGCCAGCAGCTGGGGAGGAGGGGGCGCGACTAATGAAAAACTGTTTTTT	CASSWGGGGATNEKLFF
TRBJ1-2	.	TRBV7-2	.	TGTGCCAGCAGCTCTAGTTACTATGGCTACACCTTC	CASSSSYYGYTF
TRBJ2-7	TRBD1	TRBV9	.	TGTGCCAGCAGCATAGGACAGGGGGCTTGGTACGAGCAGTACTTC	CASSIGQGAWYEQYF
TRBJ2-7	TRBD1	TRBV5-4	.	TGTGCCAGCAGCCCGGGACAGGGTAACTACGAGCAGTACTTC	CASSPGQGNYEQYF
TRBJ2-5	TRBD1	TRBV5-5	many	TGTGCCAGCAGCCCCGGGACAGTCGGTGAGGAGACCCAGTACTTC	CASSPGTVGEETQYF
TRBJ1-2	TRBD1	TRBV6-6	once	TGTGCCAGCAGTTACTCGAGGGGGCCAGAAGGGGGCTACACCTTC	CASSYSRGPEGGYTF
TRBJ2-7	.	TRBV15	.	TGTGCCACCAGCCATGGAGGGACCTACGAGCAGTACTTC	CATSHGGTYEQYF
TRBJ2-7	.	TRBV12-5	.	TGTGCTAGTGGTTTGGAATTAGCCTACGAGCAGTACTTC	CASGLELAYEQYF
TRBJ1-1	TRBD1	TRBV27	many	TGTGCCAGCAGTACCAACAGGGGGCGCATGGGACTGACCACTGAAGCTTTCTTT	CASSTNRGRMGLTTEAFF
TRBJ2-5	.	TRBV5-1	.	TGCGCCAGCAGCTTGGAGACGCAGGCACGAACCCAGTACTTC	CASSLETQARTQYF
TRBJ2-5	.	TRBV4-1	.	TGCGCCAGCAGCCAAGGTCTTCTAGCCTTGGGAGAGACCCAGTACTTC	CASSQGLLALGETQYF
TRBJ2-3	TRBD1	TRBV29-1	.	TGCAGCGTTAGATACGGACAGGGTAGGCCAGATACGCAGTATTTT	CSVRYGQGRPDTQYF
TRBJ1-4	.	TRBV5-1	.	TGCGCCAGCAGGCATACTCGATCAACTAATGAAAAACTGTTTTTT	CASRHTRSTNEKLFF
TRBJ1-1	.	TRBV11-2	many	TGTGCCAGCTCAGATCGCAGGCGGAACACTGAAGCTTTCTTT	CASSDRRRNTEAFF
TRBJ2-6	.	TRBV18	.	TGTGCCAGCTCACCGACCATGGCGGTTGGGGCCAACGTCCTGACTTTC	CASSPTMAVGANVLTF
TRBJ2-7	.	TRBV10-3	few	TGTGCCATCAGCGGAGGCTATCTTGGGGGCAAGGGCCGGCTAGAGCAGTACTTC	CAISGGYLGGKGRLEQYF
TRBJ1-3	TRBD1	TRBV2	.	TGTGCCAGCAGTCAACAGGGGGCCAGGGGAAACACCATATATTTT	CASSQQGARGNTIYF
TRBJ2-1	TRBD2	TRBV2	.	TGTGCCAGCATGAGACTAGCAAACAATGAGCAGTTCTTC	CASMRLANNEQFF
TRBJ2-1	TRBD1	TRBV2	.	TGTGCCAGCACCAAAGACAGGGACAATGAGCAGTTCTTC	CASTKDRDNEQFF
TRBJ1-5	.	TRBV23-1	.	TGCGCCAGCAGTCCCAATTTGGCCCCGGGACACATCAATCAGCCCCAGCATTTT	CASSPNLAPGHINQPQHF
TRBJ2-7	.	TRBV30	.	TGTGCCTGGAGTATACAGAGCTCCTACGAGCAGTACTTC	CAWSIQSSYEQYF
TRBJ2-1	.	TRBV9	.	TGTGCCAGCAGCACCCCCGGGACACGCTACAATGAGCAGTTCTTC	CASSTPGTRYNEQFF
TRBJ1-4	TRBD1	TRBV5-6	.	TGTGCCAGCAGCGAAACAGGGGTTGCAACTAATGAAAAACTGTTTTTT	CASSETGVATNEKLFF
TRBJ1-5	.	TRBV6-5	once	TGTGCCAGCAGTCACGACAGGATTCAGCCCCAGCATTTT	CASSHDRIQPQHF
TRBJ2-6	.	TRBV10-3	.	TGTGCCATCAGTGAGTCGACTCGGAGGTCCTCTGGGGCCAACGTCCTGACTTTC	CAISESTRRSSGANVLTF
TRBJ2-6	.	TRBV3-1/TRBV3-2	.	TGTGCCAGCAGCCCCGGGACACTCACCTCTGGGGCCAACGTCCTGACTTTC	CASSPGTLTSGANVLTF
TRBJ1-4	TRBD1	TRBV5-1	.	TGCGCCAGCAGCTCCAGGGGCGACAGGGCGACTAATGAAAAACTGTTTTTT	CASSSRGDRATNEKLFF
TRBJ2-7	TRBD2	TRBV10-3	.	TGTGCCATCAGTGAAGCGGGACTAGCGGGGGGCCAGAGCTCCTACGAGCAGTACTTC	CAISEAGLAGGQSSYEQYF
TRBJ2-3	.	TRBV5-1	.	TGCGCCAGCAGTGGGCAGAGCGGGGATACGCAGTATTTT	CASSGQSGDTQYF
TRBJ2-7	TRBD1	TRBV5-5	.	TGTGCCAGCAGCTTAACCGGGACAGCTTACGAGCAGTACTTC	CASSLTGTAYEQYF
TRBJ2-7	TRBD1	TRBV29-1	.	TGCAGCGTTGATGCAGGGGGCCACGAGCAGTACTTC	CSVDAGGHEQYF
TRBJ1-1	TRBD1	TRBV6-6	once	TGTGCCAGCAGTTACCCCCATAGACAGGGGACCCCTGAAGCTTTCTTT	CASSYPHRQGTPEAFF
TRBJ1-1	.	TRBV7-9	few	TGTGCCAGCAGCTTCCAATCGAACACTGAAGCTTTCTTT	CASSFQSNTEAFF
TRBJ1-1	.	TRBV7-3	.	TGTGCCAGCAGCTTAACAGGGGGGAACACTGAAGCTTTCTTT	CASSLTGGNTEAFF
TRBJ1-4	.	TRBV20-1	.	TGCAGTGCGACCGGGGGTGAAAAACTGTTTTTT	CSATGGEKLFF
TRBJ1-5	.	TRBV7-9	.	TGTGCCAGCAGCTCGGGACACACTAGCAATCAGCCCCAGCATTTT	CASSSGHTSNQPQHF
TRBJ1-1	.	TRBV6-5	.	TGTGCCAGCAGTTACTCGCGCGGATTCGAAGCTTTCTTT	CASSYSRGFEAFF
TRBJ1-3	TRBD1	TRBV2	once	TGTGCCAGCAACACGCGACAGGGGACTGGAAACACCATATATTTT	CASNTRQGTGNTIYF
TRBJ2-1	TRBD1	TRBV5-4	.	TGTGCCAGCAGCTTGCCCGGGACAGGGGAGCAGTTCTTC	CASSLPGTGEQFF
TRBJ2-1	.	TRBV4-1	.	TGCGCCAGCAGCCAAGCCGACATCCCCAACTACAATGAGCAGTTCTTC	CASSQADIPNYNEQFF
TRBJ2-7	TRBD2	TRBV6-5	.	TGTGCCAGCAGACTACTAGCGGGGGGTTCCTACGAGCAGTACTTC	CASRLLAGGSYEQYF
TRBJ2-5	.	TRBV5-1	.	TGCGCCAGCAGCGCAGACTCACTCCAGACCCAGTACTTC	CASSADSLQTQYF
TRBJ2-3	TRBD1	TRBV14	.	TGTGCCAGCAGCCAAGATCTGGGACAGGGCACAGATACGCAGTATTTT	CASSQDLGQGTDTQYF
TRBJ2-3	.	TRBV11-3	.	TGTGCCAGCAGCTTAGGGGCGGGAAAAAGAACGGATACGCAGTATTTT	CASSLGAGKRTDTQYF